This TCR beta chain stems from a study of blood T cell repertoires in COVID-19. Study context: Sites in the United States, Italy and Spain provided acute and convalescent COVID-19 samples. From T cells, B-cell-depleted T cells, or PBMCs came the material, which was cDNA or gDNA.

Original methodology: Researchers report that nucleated cell counts were estimated from reference gene primer amplification. TCRdb keeps only in-frame clones here, not all; method: immunoSEQ multiplex PCR. The DNA gave D and trimming, while V, J and clone size come from that table. This table holds hundreds of thousands of clones, approximately 85% found once. The TCR was taken from a human donor in a cohort sampled during active COVID-19. The sequenced sample consisted of peripheral blood.

CDR3 nucleotide sequence: TGTGCCAGCAGCCTGGTCGGGGGACCGTACCAAGAGACCCAGTACTTC. As protein: CASSLVGGPYQETQYF. The chain is built from TRBV3-1 (or the pseudogene TRBV3-2) and TRBJ2-5; possibly TRBD2 for D (6 bases). The CDR3 has 16 residues. Germline CDR1 and CDR2: LGHDT and YNNKEL (reference sequence). V was pared by 4 bases and J by 0 bases, with 15 bases between.